What follows are 21 T cell receptor beta chains derived from one specimen sequenced in a study of CD8+ T cells in alopecia areata. Investigators isolated RNA and reverse transcribed it into cDNA to act as the sequencing template. Sequencing was performed with immunoSEQ multiplex PCR; in TCRdb, only in-frame clones are kept and a portion is missing. The repertoire has approximately 180,000 clones, about 53% of them found once; the top ten carry more than 10%. Treatment: oral pan-JAK inhibitor, 5-10 mg twice daily. This sample comprised CD8+ T cells sorted from blood, obtained at week 24, from a patient treated with tofacitinib. The receptors were sampled from a human donor with alopecia areata.

The table lists this clone with a few counts. The CDR3 bases are TGCAGCGTTGAACTCGGACAGGGTACTCAAGAGACCCAGTACTTC. Protein product: CSVELGQGTQETQYF. This chain joins TRBV29-1 and TRBJ2-5, with 8 bases fitting TRBD1. CDR1 is SQVTM, CDR2 ANQGSEA, per germline. CDR3 size: 15 residues. J lost 2 bases, V lost 2 bases, and 7 bases had no gene match.

The chain joins TRBV30 to TRBJ2-3, with D perhaps TRBD2 (5 bases). The CDR3 sequence is 13 residues long. Germline CDR1 GTSNPN, CDR2 SVGIG (reference sequence). Trimming took 2 bases from V and 4 from J, leaving 10 bases between them. The CDR3 DNA sequence: TGTGCCTGGAGTCCAACACTAGCAGATACGCAGTATTTT. Translated: CAWSPTLADTQYF.

The chain is built from TRBV25-1 and TRBJ2-7, with 7 bases lining up with TRBD2. The germline gives CDR1 MGHDK, CDR2 SYGVNS. This CDR3 region has 12 residues. Trimming cost V 3 bases and J 9 bases; bases outside gene matches: 5. CDR3 coding DNA: TGTGCCAGCAGTGAGTCTGGGGGGGTGCAGTACTTC. This encodes CASSESGGVQYF.

This clone was found a few times. J is TRBJ1-5 and V is TRBV19, with D possibly TRBD1 on 5 matching bases. Trimming removed 7 bases from V and 2 bases from J, with 12 bases in between. CDR1 is LNHDA and CDR2 is SQIVND in the germline V gene (reference sequence). CDR3 length: 14 amino acids. The CDR3 DNA is TGTGCCAGTAAGTGGGGGACCGGCAATCAGCCCCAGCATTTT. Translating it yields CASKWGTGNQPQHF.

The chain links TRBV13 to TRBJ2-7; perhaps TRBD2 as D (6 bases). Germline lookup yields CDR1 PRHDT and CDR2 FYEKMQ (reference sequence). V was pared by 3 bases and J by 1 base, with 16 bases between. The CDR3 consists of 16 residues. The CDR3 DNA is TGTGCCAGCAGCTTCGCCTCCGGGACTCCTTCCTACGAGCAGTACTTC. It translates to CASSFASGTPSYEQYF.

In this sample, this clone turned up a few times. V is TRBV15 and J is TRBJ2-3; D is unresolved. This CDR3 region has 14 residues. Trimming removed 5 bases at V and 4 bases at J, with 13 bases between. In germline, CDR1 is LNHNV, CDR2 YYDKDF (reference sequence). CDR3 region: CATSPKGAADTQYF. CDR3 bases: TGTGCCACCAGCCCCAAAGGAGCTGCAGATACGCAGTATTTT.

J is TRBJ1-2 and V is TRBV6-6; D might be TRBD1 (5 bases). The CDR3 extends over 13 amino acids. The V end lost 6 bases, the J end lost 5 bases, and 13 bases lay between the germline ends. Germline V gives CDR1 MNHNY, CDR2 SVGAGI (reference sequence). The CDR3 loop reads CASSLPSGYGYTF. The CDR3 DNA reads as TGTGCCAGCAGCCTACCCTCAGGGTATGGCTACACCTTC.

The chain uses TRBV7-9 and TRBJ2-7; TRBD1 matches at 7 bases. Germline CDR1 and CDR2: SEHNR and FQNEAQ (reference sequence). The CDR3 spans 12 residues. After removal of 4 bases from V and 12 bases from J, the junction contained 9 bases not matched to a gene. CDR3 loop: CASSSGQEERYF. DNA of the CDR3: TGTGCCAGCAGCTCCGGACAGGAAGAGAGGTACTTC.

As for this clone: The same CDR3 arises from other DNA sequences in this sample as well. The chain uses TRBV11-2 and TRBJ2-3; TRBD1 is a possible D gene (6 bases). Germline lookup yields CDR1 SGHAT and CDR2 FQNNGV. The V gene lost 1 base and the J gene lost 6 bases, with 11 bases spanning the gap. CDR3 length: 14 amino acids. CDR3 sequence: CASSLVGGADTQYF. The CDR3 DNA reads as TGTGCCAGCAGCTTAGTAGGGGGAGCGGATACGCAGTATTTT.

This chain connects TRBV4-3 to TRBJ2-3, with D unresolved. The V end lost 0 bases, the J end lost 1 base, and 14 bases lay between the germline ends. The CDR3 sequence is 17 residues long. Germline CDR1 LGHNA, CDR2 YSLEER. The CDR3 region is CASSQDFLGGGTDTQYF. CDR3 sequence (DNA): TGCGCCAGCAGCCAAGATTTTCTTGGCGGAGGCACAGATACGCAGTATTTT.

The gene calls are TRBV6-6 and TRBJ2-7, with no clear D. This CDR3 contains 12 residues. Germline CDR1 and CDR2: MNHNY and SVGAGI (reference sequence). Between the trimmed V and J ends, which lost 0 bases and 5 bases, there was a span of 5 bases. In DNA form, the CDR3 reads TGTGCCAGCAGTTACTCAGTGGACGAGCAGTACTTC. Its protein is CASSYSVDEQYF.

This rearrangement joins TRBV29-1 to TRBJ1-2; D is ambiguous. The CDR3 extends over 15 amino acids. The V end lost 6 bases, the J end lost 3 bases, and 20 bases lay between the germline ends. Per germline, CDR1 SQVTM and CDR2 ANQGSEA. For the CDR3, the DNA is TGCAGCGTCTACACTGACACTGAGGGCTACTATGGCTACACCTTC. Protein sequence: CSVYTDTEGYYGYTF.

This rearrangement joins TRBV4-3 to TRBJ1-2; a possible D gene is TRBD1 (6 bases). CDR1 is LGHNA and CDR2 is YSLEER in the germline V gene. This CDR3 has 16 residues. V was cut by 0 bases and J by 7 bases, with 18 bases left in between. As DNA, the CDR3 is TGCGCCAGCAGCCAAGATTCGGGGGGCAGGAGGGCTGGCTACACCTTC. Translated: CASSQDSGGRRAGYTF.

The rearrangement joins TRBV2 to TRBJ2-1, with 7 bases that match TRBD2. This CDR3 has 17 residues. Germline V CDR1 and CDR2: SNHLY, FYNNEI. Trimming at V came to 7 bases and at J to 0 bases, leaving 12 bases not matched to a gene. CDR3 amino acids: CASTPAGTASSYNEQFF. The CDR3 nucleotides read TGTGCCAGCACCCCAGCGGGGACCGCGAGCTCCTACAATGAGCAGTTCTTC.

The chain joins TRBV9 to TRBJ1-2; D perhaps matches TRBD1 (6 bases). Between the trimmed V and J ends, which lost 0 bases and 0 bases, there was a span of 15 bases. The CDR3 is 17 residues long. The germline V gene encodes CDR1 SGDLS and CDR2 YYNGEE. CDR3 sequence: CASSVGDGTKPNYGYTF. The CDR3 DNA is TGTGCCAGCAGCGTAGGGGACGGGACAAAACCTAACTATGGCTACACCTTC.

Worth noting for this clone: Other nucleotide sequences from this sample produce the same CDR3. The CDR3 bases are TGCGCCAGCAGCCAAGATCCCGGGACCGCCTATGGCTACACCTTC. Protein: CASSQDPGTAYGYTF. This chain connects TRBV4-3 to TRBJ1-2; possible D gene TRBD1, 5 bases. Germline loops: CDR1 LGHNA, CDR2 YSLEER. This CDR3 region has 15 residues. V dropped 0 bases and J dropped 4 bases, with 12 bases sitting between them.

This clone was observed a few times. V gene TRBV4-2 combines with J gene TRBJ2-3, with a weak D call TRBD2 (5 bases). V shed 0 bases and J shed 5 bases, with 18 bases lying between them. CDR3 length equals 17 residues. CDR1 LGHNA and CDR2 YNFKEQ come from the germline V gene. The CDR3 nucleotides are TGTGCCAGCAGCCAAGATCCCCCGGGCCACGAGGGAGATACGCAGTATTTT. It is translated as CASSQDPPGHEGDTQYF.

The rearrangement links TRBV23-1 to TRBJ1-5, with 10 bases identical to TRBD1. TRBV23-1 qualifies as an ORF whose function is uncertain. V lost 6 bases to trimming and J lost 6 bases; unmatched junction nucleotides: 5. This CDR3 comprises 14 residues. CDR3 sequence: CASRRQGAFQPQHF. The CDR3 DNA reads TGCGCCAGCAGACGACAGGGGGCTTTTCAGCCCCAGCATTTT.

In this sample, this clone turned up a few times. The chain employs TRBV29-1 and TRBJ2-6; D ambiguous. CDR1 SQVTM and CDR2 ANQGSEA come from the germline V gene. V lost 4 bases and J 6 bases, leaving 4 bases between the germline ends. This CDR3 has 11 residues. CDR3 amino acids: CSVVMANVLTF. CDR3 in DNA: TGCAGCGTTGTAATGGCCAACGTCCTGACTTTC.

The CDR3 is CASSLSGGTTAYEQYF. As DNA, the CDR3 is TGTGCCAGCAGCCTCAGCGGGGGGACCACAGCCTACGAGCAGTACTTC. The chain carries TRBV11-2 and TRBJ2-7; 9 bases are shared with TRBD2. CDR1 is SGHAT, CDR2 FQNNGV, per germline. V lost 5 bases and J lost 2; bases outside the gene matches: 10. CDR3 length equals 16 residues.

The genes are TRBV28 and TRBJ2-5; no clear D. The germline V and J ends were trimmed by 1 base and 1 base, with 7 bases remaining between them. The CDR3 is made up of 14 amino acids. Germline V gene lookup returns CDR1 MDHEN and CDR2 SYDVKM. The CDR3 here is CASSLLSTQETQYF. The CDR3 bases are TGTGCCAGCAGTTTATTATCCACCCAAGAGACCCAGTACTTC.